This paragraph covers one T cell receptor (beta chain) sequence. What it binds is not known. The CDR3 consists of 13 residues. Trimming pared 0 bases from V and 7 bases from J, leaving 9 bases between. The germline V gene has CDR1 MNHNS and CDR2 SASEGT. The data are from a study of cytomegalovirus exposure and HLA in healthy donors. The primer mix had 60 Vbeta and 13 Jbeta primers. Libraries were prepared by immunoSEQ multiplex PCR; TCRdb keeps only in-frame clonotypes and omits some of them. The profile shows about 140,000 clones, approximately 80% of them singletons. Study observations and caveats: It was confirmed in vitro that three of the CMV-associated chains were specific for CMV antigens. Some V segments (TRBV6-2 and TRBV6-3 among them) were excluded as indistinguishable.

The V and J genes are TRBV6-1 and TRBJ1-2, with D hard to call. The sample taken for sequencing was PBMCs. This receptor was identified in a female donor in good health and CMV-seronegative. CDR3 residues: CASSEALRGGYTF. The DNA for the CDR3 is TGTGCCAGCAGTGAAGCGCTTCGGGGTGGCTACACCTTC.